A single sample is the source of the 6 T cell receptor beta chains below, sequenced in a study of T cell repertoires in cytomegalovirus infection. TCRdb called the reads again in MiXCR, with one record for every CDR3 protein. The sample includes roughly 120,000 distinct CDR3 sequences, 30% of them seen just once. Antigens for these TCRs are unknown. The starting material was CD8+ T cells from cultured PBMCs, obtained from culture after CMV antigen stimulation. The source of these receptors is a human donor in good health (CMV status not recorded). Some clones in this sample may be carry-over from other donors' samples.

V usage is TRBV7-8 and J usage is TRBJ1-2, with a weak D call TRBD1 (5 bases). This CDR3 has 17 residues. Germline V gene lookup returns CDR1 SGHVS and CDR2 FQNEAQ. V was pared by 7 bases and J by 4 bases, with 25 bases between. CDR3 DNA sequence: TGTGCCAGCACCTCTGGGCATCCAGGGCCAATCATCTATGGCTACACCTTC. Translated: CASTSGHPGPIIYGYTF.

This sequence joins TRBV7-6 and TRBJ2-2, with D possibly being TRBD2 (7 bases). Germline V gene lookup returns CDR1 SGHVS and CDR2 FNYEAQ. The CDR3 extends over 13 amino acids. Trimming shortened V by 7 bases and J by 3 bases, and 9 bases separated the two germline ends. This CDR3 is CASKGGDTGELFF. CDR3 coding DNA: TGTGCCAGCAAAGGGGGGGACACCGGGGAGCTGTTTTTT.

This clonotype was seen only a few times. V gene TRBV7-6 combines with J gene TRBJ1-2; possibly TRBD1 for D (6 bases). Germline V gives CDR1 SGHVS, CDR2 FNYEAQ. The CDR3 is 13 amino acids. Deletions cut 5 bases from V and 6 bases from J, with 13 bases between. CDR3 region: CASSAGQLDGYTF. DNA of the CDR3: TGTGCCAGCAGCGCGGGACAACTGGATGGCTACACCTTC.

This clonotype was detected a few times. The CDR3 protein is CASSYSAGSYEQYF. CDR3 DNA sequence: TGTGCCAGCAGTTACTCGGCCGGCTCCTACGAGCAGTACTTC. V and J are TRBV6-5 and TRBJ2-7; D gene unclear. The CDR3 covers 14 residues. Germline V gene sequence: CDR1 MNHEY, CDR2 SVGAGI. V was cut by 0 bases and J by 0 bases, with 6 bases left in between.

The rearrangement joins TRBV5-4 to TRBJ2-3; 13 bases fit TRBD2. The CDR3 loop spans 18 amino acids. The trim removed 0 bases at V and 1 base at J, leaving 5 bases unmatched. The germline CDR1 and CDR2 sequences are SGHNT and YYREEE (reference sequence). The CDR3, as DNA: TGTGCCAGCAGCTTGGGGGGGACTAGCGGGGATGGCACAGATACGCAGTATTTT. Protein product: CASSLGGTSGDGTDTQYF.

This clonotype turned up a few times. This chain uses TRBV20-1 with TRBJ1-5; TRBD1 agrees at 9 bases. Germline lookup yields CDR1 DFQATT and CDR2 SNEGSKA (reference sequence). The CDR3 contains 15 residues. Trimming took 6 bases from V and 5 from J; bases not matched to a gene: 11. Written as DNA, the CDR3 is TGCAGTGCCAGAAACAGGGGGCCAGGTCATCAGCCCCAGCATTTT. Its protein is CSARNRGPGHQPQHF.